The 32 T cell receptor beta chains below were found in one sample sequenced in a study of post-analysis software for immune sequencing data. General study results and limits: Patients carried several TRBV segments more frequently than controls did, and TRBV5-6, TRBV5-1 and TRBV20-1 were among them.

Sequencing libraries made from TCR beta cDNA carried unique molecular identifiers. MiXCR, run by TCRdb on the PCR reads, gives a single entry per CDR3 protein. The sample has roughly 800,000 distinct CDR3 sequences, about 50% seen once. No cognate antigen is known for these TCRs. Sequencing was done on a sample of blood. The source of these receptors is a girl aged 5-17 years with multiple sclerosis.

There are a few counts of this clonotype. The chain joins TRBV20-1 to TRBJ2-3; no firm D call. The length of the CDR3 is 13 residues. V shed 4 bases and J shed 10 bases, with 18 bases lying between them. Germline CDR1 reads DFQATT; CDR2 reads SNEGSKA (reference sequence). CDR3 loop: CSAKLGIPSAQYF. As DNA, the CDR3 is TGCAGTGCTAAACTGGGGATCCCGAGCGCGCAGTATTTT.

The rearrangement links TRBV9 to TRBJ2-1; D may correspond to TRBD1 or TRBD2 (6 bases each). From germline, CDR1 is SGDLS and CDR2 YYNGEE. This CDR3 spans 15 amino acids. The V gene lost 3 bases and the J gene lost 6 bases, with 16 bases spanning the gap. CDR3 sequence (DNA): TGTGCCAGCAGCGCGGCGGAGGGGGGCATCAATGAGCAGTTCTTC. Protein product: CASSAAEGGINEQFF.

On this clonotype itself: An end of the junction does not agree with germline; a read error may underlie this. This sequence joins TRBV5-6 and TRBJ1-2; TRBD1 matches at 8 bases. Germline CDR1 is SGHDT and CDR2 is YYEEEE. This CDR3 contains 14 residues. The CDR3 DNA reads as TGCGTCAGCAGCTCTCGGGACAGGAGCTATGGCTACACCTTC. Amino acids: CVSSSRDRSYGYTF.

The chain couples TRBV12-3 or TRBV12-4 to TRBJ2-7; D gene ambiguous. CDR3 length: 15 residues. The ends were cut back, 2 bases at V and 1 base at J, with 12 bases in the middle. The CDR3 DNA reads as TGTGCCAGCAGTTTATCGGTGACGTTGTCCTACGAGCAGTACTTC. Amino acid sequence: CASSLSVTLSYEQYF.

This clonotype was seen more than once but under ten times. The gene calls are TRBV10-3 and TRBJ2-3; D gene unclear. The germline gives CDR1 ENHRY, CDR2 SYGVKD. The CDR3 is 14 residues long. The V gene lost 3 bases and the J gene lost 2 bases, with 9 bases spanning the gap. This CDR3 is CAISEGHTTDTQYF. The CDR3 DNA follows: TGTGCCATCAGTGAAGGCCACACCACAGATACGCAGTATTTT.

The V and J genes are TRBV5-1 and TRBJ1-2; maybe TRBD1 (6 bases). Germline assignment: CDR1 SGHRS and CDR2 YFSETQ. This CDR3 comprises 13 residues. The V end was cut by 5 bases, the J end by 8 bases, with 16 bases between. CDR3 sequence (DNA): TGCGCCAGCAGTCAAGGGGGGAGCGGCGGCTACACCTTC. The encoded protein is CASSQGGSGGYTF.

This clonotype has only a few counts. The CDR3 DNA sequence: TGCGCCAGCAGTCCCCGACTAGCGGGAGGTAGTAATGAGCAGTTCTTC. Amino acids: CASSPRLAGGSNEQFF. The rearrangement uses TRBV5-1 and TRBJ2-1, with 13 bases identical to TRBD2. Losses at the gene ends were 5 bases for V and 7 bases for J; bases not matched to a gene: 9. Germline V gene data show CDR1 as SGHRS and CDR2 as YFSETQ. This CDR3 is built from 16 residues.

The rearrangement joins TRBV4-1 to TRBJ2-6, with D possibly matching TRBD2 (5 bases). Trimming shortened V by 0 bases and J by 0 bases, and 9 bases separated the two germline ends. Germline V CDR1 and CDR2: MGHRA, YSYEKL. This CDR3 region has 17 residues. As DNA, the CDR3 is TGCGCCAGCAGCCAAGAGGCAGGACTCTCTGGGGCCAACGTCCTGACTTTC. As protein: CASSQEAGLSGANVLTF.

This chain links TRBV5-1 with TRBJ2-1; 8 positions match TRBD2. The CDR3 sequence is 14 residues long. Germline-derived CDR1 and CDR2 are SGHRS and YFSETQ. The V segment lost 0 bases and the J segment 9 bases; nucleotides outside the gene matches: 5. The CDR3 loop reads CASSLASGRAEQFF. The CDR3 DNA sequence: TGCGCCAGCAGCTTGGCCAGCGGGAGAGCTGAGCAGTTCTTC.

This clonotype has a handful of counts. This chain joins TRBV4-1 and TRBJ1-2, with D maybe TRBD1 (6 bases). Germline-derived CDR1 and CDR2 are MGHRA and YSYEKL. The CDR3 consists of 16 residues. With 2 bases removed from V and 2 bases from J, the gap between germline ends came to 15 bases. The CDR3 DNA sequence: TGCGCCAGCAGCCAATATGCCGCTGGACAGAACTATGGCTACACCTTC. As protein: CASSQYAAGQNYGYTF.

The chain couples TRBV29-1 to TRBJ2-3; D call uncertain. The germline V gene has CDR1 SQVTM and CDR2 ANQGSEA. This CDR3 is built from 13 residues. The V and J ends lost 3 bases and 6 bases respectively, with 13 bases between them. The CDR3 DNA follows: TGCAGCGTTGAGGTGTCCGCTCGGGATACGCAGTATTTT. Translated, it gives CSVEVSARDTQYF.

This clonotype was seen a handful of times. This chain joins TRBV29-1 and TRBJ2-7; D possibly corresponds to TRBD2 (5 bases). Trimming removed 4 bases from V and 0 bases from J, with 13 bases in between. Germline-derived CDR1 and CDR2 are SQVTM and ANQGSEA. This CDR3 contains 14 residues. The CDR3 DNA reads as TGCAGCGTTGGAATGACGGGGAGCTCCTACGAGCAGTACTTC. Amino acid sequence: CSVGMTGSSYEQYF.

V and J are TRBV4-1 and TRBJ2-1; a weak D match, TRBD1 (5 bases). Between the trimmed V and J ends, which lost 4 bases and 8 bases, there was a span of 18 bases. The germline V gene has CDR1 MGHRA and CDR2 YSYEKL. CDR3 length equals 15 residues. In nucleotides, the CDR3 is TGCGCCAGCAGCCCAGGGCCTAGAGGCGTCGATGAGCAGTTCTTC. It encodes CASSPGPRGVDEQFF.

This sequence joins TRBV5-1 and TRBJ1-2; D is possibly TRBD1 (5 bases). V was pared by 3 bases and J by 0 bases, with 9 bases between. The CDR3 totals 14 residues. From germline, CDR1 is SGHRS and CDR2 YFSETQ. The CDR3 reads CASSYLTANYGYTF. DNA for the CDR3: TGCGCCAGCAGCTACTTGACAGCTAACTATGGCTACACCTTC.

The CDR3 region has the DNA TGTGCCAGCAGTCCAGTCCAGGGGGGGGAGCAGTTCTTC. Protein product: CASSPVQGGEQFF. The genes are TRBV6-6 and TRBJ2-1, with D perhaps being TRBD1 or TRBD2 (7 bases each). The CDR3 has 13 amino acids. Between the trimmed V and J ends, which lost 5 bases and 10 bases, there was a span of 15 bases. From germline, CDR1 is MNHNY and CDR2 SVGAGI (reference sequence).

The chain links TRBV20-1 to TRBJ2-1, with TRBD2 as a possible D gene (7 bases). Germline V gene sequence: CDR1 DFQATT, CDR2 SNEGSKA (reference sequence). The length of the CDR3 is 13 residues. Trimming shortened V by 6 bases and J by 8 bases, and 17 bases separated the two germline ends. The CDR3 is CSAGGGGFDEQFF. CDR3 DNA: TGCAGTGCGGGAGGGGGGGGCTTCGATGAGCAGTTCTTC.

The CDR3 spells CARVNTERGWVNEQFF. In nucleotides, the CDR3 is TGTGCCAGGGTCAATACGGAGCGGGGGTGGGTCAATGAGCAGTTCTTC. The V and J genes are TRBV2 and TRBJ2-1; 8 bases match TRBD2. The CDR3 covers 16 residues. The germline gives CDR1 SNHLY, CDR2 FYNNEI. The junction had 16 bases not matched to a gene; V was cut back by 9 bases and J by 6 bases.

The chain recombines TRBV20-1 with TRBJ2-5; possible D gene TRBD1, 6 bases. The J call may be mistaken, given a closer DNA end match to TRBJ2-7. Germline CDR1 DFQATT, CDR2 SNEGSKA (reference sequence). CDR3 length: 14 amino acids. CDR3 sequence: CSASIRQDVGEQYF. The CDR3 bases are TGCAGTGCTAGTATACGACAGGACGTAGGCGAGCAGTACTTC.

V gene TRBV20-1 combines with J gene TRBJ1-3; D ambiguous. CDR1 is DFQATT, CDR2 SNEGSKA, per germline (reference sequence). Deletions cut 3 bases from V and 0 bases from J, with 12 bases between. This CDR3 region has 15 residues. The CDR3 here is CSARDPGSSGNTIYF. CDR3 bases: TGCAGTGCTAGGGATCCCGGCTCCTCTGGAAACACCATATATTTT.

The chain joins TRBV27 to TRBJ1-5; D unclear. The CDR3 sequence is 16 residues long. V lost 3 bases and J 3 bases, leaving 15 bases between the germline ends. Germline loops: CDR1 MNHEY, CDR2 SMNVEV (reference sequence). In DNA, the CDR3 is TGTGCCAGCAGTTTTGATAGGACGGATAACAATCAGCCCCAGCATTTT. Encoded protein: CASSFDRTDNNQPQHF.

V and J are TRBV29-1 and TRBJ2-7, with D hard to call. The CDR3 runs 14 residues. The germline gives CDR1 SQVTM, CDR2 ANQGSEA. V lost 3 bases, J lost 0 bases, and 12 bases lay in between. CDR3 DNA: TGCAGCGTTGAGATGGGAACCCACTCCTACGAGCAGTACTTC. This codes for CSVEMGTHSYEQYF.

This clonotype appeared a few times. The rearrangement joins TRBV5-5 to TRBJ2-6, with D possibly matching TRBD2 (6 bases). Germline CDR1 and CDR2: SGHKS and YYEKEE (reference sequence). The CDR3 runs 18 residues. V was pared by 0 bases and J by 0 bases, with 13 bases between. DNA for the CDR3: TGTGCCAGCAGCTTGGAGGGACTTCTTAGCTCTGGGGCCAACGTCCTGACTTTC. Translation: CASSLEGLLSSGANVLTF.

This chain connects TRBV12-3 or TRBV12-4 to TRBJ1-5, with TRBD1 matching over 9 bases. Unmatched junction bases numbered 3, after V lost 3 bases and J lost 6 bases. This CDR3 comprises 14 residues. The CDR3 bases are TGTGCCAGCAGTTTCACAGGGGGCGTTCAGCCCCAGCATTTT. It specifies CASSFTGGVQPQHF.

The gene calls are TRBV30 and TRBJ2-7; 7 bases are shared with TRBD2. The J call may be incorrect, as the DNA end agrees better with TRBJ2-5. Germline V gives CDR1 GTSNPN, CDR2 SVGIG (reference sequence). CDR3 length: 16 amino acids. In DNA, the CDR3 is TGTGCCTGGACCCTCCCCGGGCGGGAGAGTATGGGGACCCAGTACTTC. Residues: CAWTLPGRESMGTQYF.

DNA of the CDR3: TGTGCCAGCAGCCAAGATCGGGGGAGCGGCTACACCTTC. This translates into CASSQDRGSGYTF. V and J are TRBV3-1 and TRBJ1-2; tentatively, D is TRBD1 (5 bases). V was clipped by 0 bases and J by 8 bases, with 10 bases between them. Per the germline V gene, CDR1 is LGHDT and CDR2 is YNNKEL (reference sequence). CDR3 length: 13 amino acids.

Details on this clonotype: One junction end does not reproduce the germline sequence, and a read error may be involved. The rearrangement links TRBV18 to TRBJ1-5, with D possibly being TRBD1 (5 bases). This CDR3 has 17 residues. CDR1 is KGHSH and CDR2 is LQKENI in the germline V gene. The CDR3 coding sequence is TGTACCAGCTCACCGGGGGTGGTACTGGAGGGGAATCAGCCCCAGCATTTT. Amino acids: CTSSPGVVLEGNQPQHF.

The chain combines TRBV20-1 with TRBJ2-1; D not resolved. Trimming removed 3 bases from V and 3 bases from J, with 15 bases in between. The CDR3 totals 15 residues. Per germline, CDR1 DFQATT and CDR2 SNEGSKA (reference sequence). The CDR3 is CSARLSQAHYNEQFF. In nucleotides, the CDR3 is TGCAGTGCTAGGCTTAGCCAAGCCCACTACAATGAGCAGTTCTTC.

This chain links TRBV9 with TRBJ2-1; D is possibly TRBD2 (5 bases). The CDR3 runs 15 residues. Between the trimmed V and J ends, which lost 2 bases and 2 bases, there was a span of 11 bases. CDR1 is SGDLS, CDR2 YYNGEE, per germline. This CDR3 is CASSVAGDPYNEQFF. CDR3 bases: TGTGCCAGCAGCGTCGCGGGCGACCCCTACAATGAGCAGTTCTTC.

This clonotype was seen many times. V is TRBV20-1 and J is TRBJ2-7, with D tentatively TRBD1 or TRBD2 (6 bases each). CDR1 is DFQATT, CDR2 SNEGSKA, per germline (reference sequence). This CDR3 is 16 amino acids long. V lost 3 bases and J lost 2, with 20 bases in between. DNA of the CDR3: TGCAGTGCTAGGGTGAGGGGAGGACAGCCCACCTACGAGCAGTACTTC. Amino acid sequence: CSARVRGGQPTYEQYF.

This clonotype was seen a few times. The chain links TRBV9 to TRBJ1-2, with D perhaps matching TRBD1 (5 bases). Looked up from germline, CDR1 is SGDLS and CDR2 is YYNGEE. The CDR3 runs to 15 residues. V lost 0 bases and J 4 bases, leaving 13 bases between the germline ends. CDR3 loop: CASSVGQGMIYGYTF. The CDR3 coding sequence is TGTGCCAGCAGCGTAGGGCAGGGCATGATCTATGGCTACACCTTC. The full variable domain, in which reference TRBV9 and TRBJ1-2 provide the parts outside the CDR3, is DSGVTQTPKHLITATGQRVTLRCSPRSGDLSVYWYQQSLDQGLQFLIQYYNGEERAKGNILERFSAQQFPDLHSELNLSSLELGDSALYFCASSVGQGMIYGYTFGSGTRLTVV.

The V call is TRBV7-8, the J call TRBJ2-4; a possible D gene is TRBD1 (6 bases). V was pared by 5 bases and J by 0 bases, with 14 bases between. CDR3 length: 16 residues. The germline V gene has CDR1 SGHVS and CDR2 FQNEAQ. CDR3 DNA: TGTGCCAGCAGCCCTCGACAGGAGCTAGCCAAAAACATTCAGTACTTC. This encodes CASSPRQELAKNIQYF.

The chain couples TRBV6-5 to TRBJ2-6; 7 bases line up with TRBD1. The CDR3 is 18 amino acids. After removal of 3 bases from V and 2 bases from J, the junction contained 10 bases not matched to a gene. Germline loops: CDR1 MNHEY, CDR2 SVGAGI. The CDR3, as DNA: TGTGCCAGCAGTTATTCGGGACAGTGGGCCCCTGGGGCCAACGTCCTGACTTTC. Protein product: CASSYSGQWAPGANVLTF.